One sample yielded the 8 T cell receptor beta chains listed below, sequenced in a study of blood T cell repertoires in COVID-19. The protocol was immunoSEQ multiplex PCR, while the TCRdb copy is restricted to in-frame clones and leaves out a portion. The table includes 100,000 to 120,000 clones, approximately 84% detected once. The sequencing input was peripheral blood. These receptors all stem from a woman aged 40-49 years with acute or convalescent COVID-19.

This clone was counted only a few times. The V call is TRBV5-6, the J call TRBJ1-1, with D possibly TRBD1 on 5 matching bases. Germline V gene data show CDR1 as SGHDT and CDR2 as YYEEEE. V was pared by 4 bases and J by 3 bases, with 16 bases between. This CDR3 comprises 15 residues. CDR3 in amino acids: CASSEATGGYTEAFF. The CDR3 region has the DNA TGTGCCAGCAGCGAAGCTACGGGGGGGTACACTGAAGCTTTCTTT. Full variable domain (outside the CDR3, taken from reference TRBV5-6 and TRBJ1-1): DAGVTQSPTHLIKTRGQQVTLRCSPKSGHDTVSWYQQALGQGPQFIFQYYEEEERQRGNFPDRFSGHQFPNYSSELNVNALLLGDSALYLCASSEATGGYTEAFFGQGTRLTVV.

Written as DNA, the CDR3 is TGTGCCAGTGGGGGGAATCCAGCTAGCACAGATACGCAGTATTTT. Residues: CASGGNPASTDTQYF. The chain is built from TRBV6-1 and TRBJ2-3; possibly TRBD2 for D (6 bases). Trimming took 9 bases from V and 0 from J, leaving 16 bases between them. The V gene's germline CDR1 is MNHNS and CDR2 SASEGT. The CDR3 contains 15 residues.

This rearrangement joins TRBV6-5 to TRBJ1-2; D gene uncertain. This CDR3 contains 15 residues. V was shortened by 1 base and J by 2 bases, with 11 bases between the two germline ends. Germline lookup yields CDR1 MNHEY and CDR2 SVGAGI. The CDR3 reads CASSYYGGSNYGYTF. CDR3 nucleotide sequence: TGTGCCAGCAGTTACTATGGAGGGTCGAACTATGGCTACACCTTC.

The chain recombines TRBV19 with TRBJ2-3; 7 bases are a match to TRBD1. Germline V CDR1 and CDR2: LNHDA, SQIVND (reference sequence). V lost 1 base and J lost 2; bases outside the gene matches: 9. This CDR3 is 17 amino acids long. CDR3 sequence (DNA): TGTGCCAGTAGTATAGGGGACAGTCGATACTTCACAGATACGCAGTATTTT. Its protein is CASSIGDSRYFTDTQYF. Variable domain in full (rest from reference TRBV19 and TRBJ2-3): DGGITQSPKYLFRKEGQNVTLSCEQNLNHDAMYWYRQDPGQGLRLIYYSQIVNDFQKGDIAEGYSVSREKKESFPLTVTSAQKNPTAFYLCASSIGDSRYFTDTQYFGPGTRLTVL.

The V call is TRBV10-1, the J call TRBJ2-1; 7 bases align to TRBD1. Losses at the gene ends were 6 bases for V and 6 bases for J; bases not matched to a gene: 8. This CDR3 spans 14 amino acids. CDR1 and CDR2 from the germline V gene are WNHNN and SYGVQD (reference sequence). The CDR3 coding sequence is TGCGCCAGCAGCCCCCGTCCAGGGGGCAATGAGCAGTTCTTC. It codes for CASSPRPGGNEQFF.

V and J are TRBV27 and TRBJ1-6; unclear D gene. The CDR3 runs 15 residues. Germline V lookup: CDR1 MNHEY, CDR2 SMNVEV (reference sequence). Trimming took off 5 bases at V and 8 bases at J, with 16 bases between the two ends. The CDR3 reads CASSNLRREYSPLHF. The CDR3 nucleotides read TGTGCCAGCAGTAACCTTAGGCGGGAGTATTCACCCCTCCACTTT.

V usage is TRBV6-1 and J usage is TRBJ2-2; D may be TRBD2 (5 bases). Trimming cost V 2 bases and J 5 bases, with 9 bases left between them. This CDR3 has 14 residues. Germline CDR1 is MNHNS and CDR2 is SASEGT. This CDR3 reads CASSEFGGTGELFF. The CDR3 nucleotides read TGTGCCAGCAGTGAATTCGGAGGTACCGGGGAGCTGTTTTTT.

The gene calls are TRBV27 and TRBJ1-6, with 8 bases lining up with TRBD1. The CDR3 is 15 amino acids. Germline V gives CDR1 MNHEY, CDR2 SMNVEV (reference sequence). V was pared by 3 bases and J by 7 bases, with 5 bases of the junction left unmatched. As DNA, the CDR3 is TGTGCCAGCAGTTTTGTCTGGACAGGGAATTCACCCCTCCACTTT. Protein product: CASSFVWTGNSPLHF.